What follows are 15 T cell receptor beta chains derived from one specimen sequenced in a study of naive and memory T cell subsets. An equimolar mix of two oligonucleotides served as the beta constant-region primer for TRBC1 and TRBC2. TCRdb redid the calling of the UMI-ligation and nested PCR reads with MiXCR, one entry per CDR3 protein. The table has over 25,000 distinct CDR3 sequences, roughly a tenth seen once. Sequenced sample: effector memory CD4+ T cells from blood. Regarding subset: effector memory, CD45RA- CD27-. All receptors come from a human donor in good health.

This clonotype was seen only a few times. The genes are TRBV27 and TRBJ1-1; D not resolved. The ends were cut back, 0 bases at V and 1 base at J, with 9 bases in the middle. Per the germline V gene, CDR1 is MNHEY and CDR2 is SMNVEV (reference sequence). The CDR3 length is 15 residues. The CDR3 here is CASSLSPKPNTEAFF. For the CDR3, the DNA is TGTGCCAGCAGTTTATCCCCAAAACCGAACACTGAAGCTTTCTTT.

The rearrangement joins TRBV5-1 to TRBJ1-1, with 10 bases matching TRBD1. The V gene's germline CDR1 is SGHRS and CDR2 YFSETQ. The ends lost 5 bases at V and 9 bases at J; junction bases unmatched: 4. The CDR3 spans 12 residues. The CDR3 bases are TGCGCCAGCAGGCCGGGACAGGGGCAAGCTTTCTTT. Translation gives CASRPGQGQAFF. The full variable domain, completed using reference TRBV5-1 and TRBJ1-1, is KAGVTQTPRYLIKTRGQQVTLSCSPISGHRSVSWYQQTPGQGLQFLFEYFSETQRNKGNFPGRFSGRQFSNSRSEMNVSTLELGDSALYLCASRPGQGQAFFGQGTRLTVV.

Here the CDR3 reads CASSGTDNSPLHF. As DNA, the CDR3 is TGTGCCAGCAGCGGGACCGATAATTCACCCCTCCACTTT. This chain links TRBV9 with TRBJ1-6, with D unclear. This CDR3 is built from 13 residues. V lost 3 bases, J lost 5 bases, and 6 bases lay in between. Germline CDR1 is SGDLS and CDR2 is YYNGEE.

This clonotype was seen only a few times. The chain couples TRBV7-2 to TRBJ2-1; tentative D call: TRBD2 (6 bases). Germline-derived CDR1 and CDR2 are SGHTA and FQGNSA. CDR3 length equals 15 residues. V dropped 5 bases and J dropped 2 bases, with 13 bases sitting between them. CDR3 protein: CASSRSGLTYNEQFF. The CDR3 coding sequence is TGTGCCAGCAGCCGCTCGGGACTCACCTACAATGAGCAGTTCTTC.

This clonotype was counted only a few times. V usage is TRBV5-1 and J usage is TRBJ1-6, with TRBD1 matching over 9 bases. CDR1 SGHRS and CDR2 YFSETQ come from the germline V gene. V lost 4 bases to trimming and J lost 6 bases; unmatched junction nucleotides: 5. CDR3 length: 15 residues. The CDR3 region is CASSPGTGSNSPLHF. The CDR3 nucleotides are TGCGCCAGCAGCCCGGGGACAGGGTCTAATTCACCCCTCCACTTT.

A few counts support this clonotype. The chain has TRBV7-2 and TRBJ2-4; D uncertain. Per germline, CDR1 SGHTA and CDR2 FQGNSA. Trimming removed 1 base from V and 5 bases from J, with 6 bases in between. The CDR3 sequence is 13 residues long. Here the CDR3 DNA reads TGTGCCAGCAGCTTAGACAGACAAAACATTCAGTACTTC. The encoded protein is CASSLDRQNIQYF.

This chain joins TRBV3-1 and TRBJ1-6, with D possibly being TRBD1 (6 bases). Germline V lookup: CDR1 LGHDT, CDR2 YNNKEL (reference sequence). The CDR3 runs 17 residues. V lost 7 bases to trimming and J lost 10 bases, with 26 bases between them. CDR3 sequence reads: CASTLHPPGTRDSPLHF. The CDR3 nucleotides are TGTGCCAGCACCCTCCATCCCCCCGGGACACGGGACTCACCCCTCCACTTT. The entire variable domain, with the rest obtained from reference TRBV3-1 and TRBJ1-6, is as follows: DTAVSQTPKYLVTQMGNDKSIKCEQNLGHDTMYWYKQDSKKFLKIMFSYNNKELIINETVPNRFSPKSPDKAHLNLHINSLELGDSAVYFCASTLHPPGTRDSPLHFGNGTRLTVT.

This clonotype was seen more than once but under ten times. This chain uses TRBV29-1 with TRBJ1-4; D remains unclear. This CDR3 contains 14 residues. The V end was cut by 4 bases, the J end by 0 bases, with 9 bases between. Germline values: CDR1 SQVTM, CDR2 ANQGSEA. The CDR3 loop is CSVAGFATNEKLFF. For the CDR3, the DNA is TGCAGCGTTGCAGGCTTTGCAACTAATGAAAAACTGTTTTTT.

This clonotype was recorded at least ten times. The CDR3 protein is CASSSAQRAREQYF. Written as DNA, the CDR3 is TGTGCCAGCAGTTCCGCCCAAAGAGCACGGGAGCAGTACTTC. The chain links TRBV6-2 or TRBV6-3 to TRBJ2-7; D not certain. Trimming took off 4 bases at V and 7 bases at J, with 17 bases between the two ends. The CDR3 has 14 amino acids. Germline V gene lookup returns CDR1 MNHEY and CDR2 SVGEGT.

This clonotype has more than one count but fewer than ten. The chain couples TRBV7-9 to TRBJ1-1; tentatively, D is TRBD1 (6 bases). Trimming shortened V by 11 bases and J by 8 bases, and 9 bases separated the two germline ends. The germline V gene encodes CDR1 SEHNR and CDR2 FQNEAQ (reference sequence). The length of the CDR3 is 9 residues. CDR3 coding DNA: TGTGCCGTCGGGGGCGAAGCTTTCTTT. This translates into CAVGGEAFF. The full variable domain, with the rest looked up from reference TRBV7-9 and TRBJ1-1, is DTGVSQNPRHKITKRGQNVTFRCDPISEHNRLYWYRQTLGQGPEFLTYFQNEAQLEKSRLLSDRFSAERPKGSFSTLEIQRTEQGDSAMYLCAVGGEAFFGQGTRLTVV.

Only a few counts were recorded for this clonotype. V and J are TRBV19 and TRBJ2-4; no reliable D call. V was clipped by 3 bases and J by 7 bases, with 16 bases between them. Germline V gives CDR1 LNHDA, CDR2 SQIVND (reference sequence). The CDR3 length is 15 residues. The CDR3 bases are TGTGCCAGTAGTATTTCGAGTAATAGAGAGAACATTCAGTACTTC. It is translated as CASSISSNRENIQYF.

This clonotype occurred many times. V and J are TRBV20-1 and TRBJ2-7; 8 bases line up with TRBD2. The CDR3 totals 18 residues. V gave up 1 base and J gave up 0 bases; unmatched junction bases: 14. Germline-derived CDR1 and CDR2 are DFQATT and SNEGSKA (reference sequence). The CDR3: CSARVRGGASGLSYEQYF. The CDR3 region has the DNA TGCAGTGCTAGAGTGAGGGGGGGTGCTAGCGGGCTCTCCTACGAGCAGTACTTC.

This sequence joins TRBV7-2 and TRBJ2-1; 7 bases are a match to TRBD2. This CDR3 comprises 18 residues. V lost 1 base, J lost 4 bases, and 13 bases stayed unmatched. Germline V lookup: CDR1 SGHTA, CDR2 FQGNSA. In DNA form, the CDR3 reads TGTGCCAGCAGCTTAGTGGCGCCAGCGGGACTTCTTTACAATGAGCAGTTCTTC. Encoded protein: CASSLVAPAGLLYNEQFF.

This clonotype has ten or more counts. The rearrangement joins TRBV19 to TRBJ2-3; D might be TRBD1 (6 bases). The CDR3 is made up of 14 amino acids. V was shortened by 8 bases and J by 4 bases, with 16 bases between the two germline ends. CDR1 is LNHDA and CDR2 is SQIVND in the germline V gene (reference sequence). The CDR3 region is CASRAGAWSDTQYF. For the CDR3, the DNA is TGTGCCAGTCGTGCAGGGGCATGGTCAGATACGCAGTATTTT.

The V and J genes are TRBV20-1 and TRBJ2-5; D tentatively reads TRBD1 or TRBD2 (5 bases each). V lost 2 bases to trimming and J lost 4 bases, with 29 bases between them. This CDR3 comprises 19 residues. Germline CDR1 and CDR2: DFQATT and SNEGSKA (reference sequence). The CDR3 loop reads CSARSEKAGWETRGETQYF. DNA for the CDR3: TGCAGTGCTAGATCCGAAAAGGCAGGCTGGGAAACGAGGGGAGAGACCCAGTACTTC.